This TCR beta chain was recorded in a study of CD8 T cells in ankylosing spondylitis. The sample holds many counts of this clonotype. Its antigen is not identified. The CDR3 contains 16 residues. Unmatched junction bases numbered 15, after V lost 7 bases and J lost 4 bases. Germline values: CDR1 SQVTM, CDR2 ANQGSEA. For TCR beta, libraries came from quantitative 5'-RACE with molecular barcodes. TCRdb used MiXCR to reprocess the 5' RACE reads, holding one entry per CDR3 protein. The data show about 800,000 distinct CDR3 sequences, roughly 10% seen once. Overall study results and limits: In ankylosing spondylitis blood, a motif of about 8 highly homologous TCR beta variants appeared characteristic. Clones that were linked to disease were CD8+ and were relatively rare in peripheral blood. Reportedly, matched ankylosing spondylitis synovial fluid was significantly enriched for disease-linked clones. Some of these motif variants have turned up before, in reports on reactive arthritis synovial fluid and blood.

Sample: blood, either unsorted or a sorted T cell fraction (not recorded which). The V and J genes are TRBV29-1 and TRBJ2-1, with 8 bases matching TRBD1. This TCR came from a male donor with ankylosing spondylitis. For the CDR3, the DNA is TGCAGCGCCAATCCGGACAGGGTTAATCTTTACAATGAGCAGTTCTTC. This sequence encodes CSANPDRVNLYNEQFF.